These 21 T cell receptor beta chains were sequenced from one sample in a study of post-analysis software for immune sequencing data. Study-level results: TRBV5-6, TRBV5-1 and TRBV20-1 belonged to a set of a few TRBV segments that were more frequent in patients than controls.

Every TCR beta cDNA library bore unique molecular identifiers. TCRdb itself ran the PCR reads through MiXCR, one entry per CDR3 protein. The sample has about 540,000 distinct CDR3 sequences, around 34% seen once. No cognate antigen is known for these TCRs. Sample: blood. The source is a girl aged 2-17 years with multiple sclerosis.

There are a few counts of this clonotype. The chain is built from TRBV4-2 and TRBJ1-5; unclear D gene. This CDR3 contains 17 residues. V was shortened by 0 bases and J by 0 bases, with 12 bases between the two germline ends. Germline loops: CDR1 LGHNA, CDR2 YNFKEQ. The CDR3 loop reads CASSQEVSGTSNQPQHF. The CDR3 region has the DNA TGTGCCAGCAGCCAAGAGGTATCCGGAACTAGCAATCAGCCCCAGCATTTT.

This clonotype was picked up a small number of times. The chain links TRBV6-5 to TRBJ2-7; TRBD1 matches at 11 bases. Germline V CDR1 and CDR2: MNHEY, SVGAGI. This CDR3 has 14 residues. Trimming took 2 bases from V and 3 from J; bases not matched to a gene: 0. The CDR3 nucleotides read TGTGCCAGCAGTTACGGGACAGGGGGCTACGAGCAGTACTTC. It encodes CASSYGTGGYEQYF.

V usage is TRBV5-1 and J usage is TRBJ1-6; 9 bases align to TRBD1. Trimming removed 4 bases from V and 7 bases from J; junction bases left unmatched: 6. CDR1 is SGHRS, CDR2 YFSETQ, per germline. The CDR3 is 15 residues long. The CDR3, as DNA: TGCGCCAGCAGCCCGGAAGGACAGGGGAATTCACCCCTCCACTTT. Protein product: CASSPEGQGNSPLHF.

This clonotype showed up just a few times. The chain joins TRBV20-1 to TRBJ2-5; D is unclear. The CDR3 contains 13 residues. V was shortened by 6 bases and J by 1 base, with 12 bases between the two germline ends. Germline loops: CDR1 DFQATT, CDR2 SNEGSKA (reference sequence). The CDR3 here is CSASDWSQETQYF. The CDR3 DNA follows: TGCAGTGCGAGCGACTGGAGCCAAGAGACCCAGTACTTC.

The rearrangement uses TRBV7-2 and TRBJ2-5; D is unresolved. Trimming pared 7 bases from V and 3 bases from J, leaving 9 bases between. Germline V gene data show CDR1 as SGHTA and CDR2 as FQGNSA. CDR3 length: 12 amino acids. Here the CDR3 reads CASTTAKETQYF. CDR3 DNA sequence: TGTGCCAGCACGACGGCTAAAGAGACCCAGTACTTC.

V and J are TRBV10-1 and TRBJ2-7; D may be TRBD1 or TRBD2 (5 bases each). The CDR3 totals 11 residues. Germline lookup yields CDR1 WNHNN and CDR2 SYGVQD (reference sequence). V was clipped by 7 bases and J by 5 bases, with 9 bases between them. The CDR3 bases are TGCGCCAGCAAGGGGACGCACGAGCAGTACTTC. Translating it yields CASKGTHEQYF.

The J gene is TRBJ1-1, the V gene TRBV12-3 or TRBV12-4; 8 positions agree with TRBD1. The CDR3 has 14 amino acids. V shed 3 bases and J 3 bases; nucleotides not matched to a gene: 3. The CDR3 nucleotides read TGTGCCAGCAGTTTGACAGGGGTCCACACTGAAGCTTTCTTT. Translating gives CASSLTGVHTEAFF.

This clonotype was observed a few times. The CDR3 coding sequence is TGCGCCAGCAGCCAAGTCGGACAGGGGGGGAGCACTGAAGCTTTCTTT. Translated, it gives CASSQVGQGGSTEAFF. The genes are TRBV4-1 and TRBJ1-1, with 10 bases matching TRBD1. From germline, CDR1 is MGHRA and CDR2 YSYEKL. The CDR3 runs to 16 residues. Trimming removed 1 base from V and 4 bases from J; junction bases left unmatched: 6.

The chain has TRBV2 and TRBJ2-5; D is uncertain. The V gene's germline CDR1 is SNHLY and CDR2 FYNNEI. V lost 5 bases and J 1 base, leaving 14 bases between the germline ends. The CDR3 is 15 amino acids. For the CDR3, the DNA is TGTGCCAGCAGTTCTGCGATAGATTTCCAAGAGACCCAGTACTTC. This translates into CASSSAIDFQETQYF.

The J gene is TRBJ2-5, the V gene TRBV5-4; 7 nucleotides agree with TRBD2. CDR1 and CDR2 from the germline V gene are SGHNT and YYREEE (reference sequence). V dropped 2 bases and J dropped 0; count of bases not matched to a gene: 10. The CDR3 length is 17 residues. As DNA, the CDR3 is TGTGCCAGCAGCTTCCCGGGGGGATCCCTGTACCAAGAGACCCAGTACTTC. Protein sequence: CASSFPGGSLYQETQYF.

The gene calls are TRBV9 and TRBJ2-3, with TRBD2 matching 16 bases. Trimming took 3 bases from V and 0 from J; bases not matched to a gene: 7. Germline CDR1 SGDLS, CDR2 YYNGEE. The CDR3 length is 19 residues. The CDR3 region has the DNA TGTGCCAGCAGCGAAACCGGGACTAGCGGGGGGGCCAGCACAGATACGCAGTATTTT. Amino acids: CASSETGTSGGASTDTQYF.

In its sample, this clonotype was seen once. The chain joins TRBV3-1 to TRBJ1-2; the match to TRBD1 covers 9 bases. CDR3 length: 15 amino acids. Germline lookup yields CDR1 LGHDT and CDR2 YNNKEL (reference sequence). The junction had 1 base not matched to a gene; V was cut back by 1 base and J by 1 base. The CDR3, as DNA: TGTGCCAGCAGCCAAGGGACAGGGGTTAACTATGGCTACACCTTC. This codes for CASSQGTGVNYGYTF.

The DNA of the CDR3 is TGTGCCAGCAGCTTAGTCGGCGGACAGGGATTTGACATTCAGTACTTC. Its translation is CASSLVGGQGFDIQYF. The V call is TRBV7-9, the J call TRBJ2-4; TRBD1 matches at 8 bases. V lost 1 base and J lost 8; bases outside the gene matches: 10. The CDR3 spans 16 residues. From germline, CDR1 is SEHNR and CDR2 FQNEAQ (reference sequence).

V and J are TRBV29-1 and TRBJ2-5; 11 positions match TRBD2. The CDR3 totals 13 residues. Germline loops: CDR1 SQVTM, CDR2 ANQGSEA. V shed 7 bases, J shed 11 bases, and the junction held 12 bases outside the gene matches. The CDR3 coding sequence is TGCAGCGGAGGACTAGCGGGTACCGGTGAGCAGTACTTC. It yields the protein CSGGLAGTGEQYF.

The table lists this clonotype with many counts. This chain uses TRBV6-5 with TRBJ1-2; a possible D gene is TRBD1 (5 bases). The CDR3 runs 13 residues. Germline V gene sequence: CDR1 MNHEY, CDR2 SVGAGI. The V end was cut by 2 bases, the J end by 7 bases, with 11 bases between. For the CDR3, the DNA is TGTGCCAGCAGTTACCGGGCGGGGGTTGGCTACACCTTC. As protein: CASSYRAGVGYTF.

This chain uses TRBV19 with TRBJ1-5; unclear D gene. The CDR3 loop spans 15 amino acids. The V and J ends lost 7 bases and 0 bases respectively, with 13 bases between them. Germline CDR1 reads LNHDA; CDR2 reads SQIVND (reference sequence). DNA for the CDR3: TGTGCCAGTAAGGGTCGCCAGTATAGCAATCAGCCCCAGCATTTT. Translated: CASKGRQYSNQPQHF.

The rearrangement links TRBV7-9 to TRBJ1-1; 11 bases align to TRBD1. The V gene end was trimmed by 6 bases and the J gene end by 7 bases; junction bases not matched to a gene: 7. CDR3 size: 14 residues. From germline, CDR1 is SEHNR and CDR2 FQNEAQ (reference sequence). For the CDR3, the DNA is TGTGCCAGCAGAAAGGGACAGGGGGGAGGTGAAGCTTTCTTT. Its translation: CASRKGQGGGEAFF.

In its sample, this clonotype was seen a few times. CDR3 amino acids: CASRDGRTNTEAFF. CDR3 bases: TGCGCCAGCAGGGACGGAAGGACCAATACTGAAGCTTTCTTT. V and J are TRBV5-1 and TRBJ1-1; D is unresolved. Trimming cost V 5 bases and J 5 bases, with 16 bases left between them. Germline V gene sequence: CDR1 SGHRS, CDR2 YFSETQ. The CDR3 spans 14 residues.

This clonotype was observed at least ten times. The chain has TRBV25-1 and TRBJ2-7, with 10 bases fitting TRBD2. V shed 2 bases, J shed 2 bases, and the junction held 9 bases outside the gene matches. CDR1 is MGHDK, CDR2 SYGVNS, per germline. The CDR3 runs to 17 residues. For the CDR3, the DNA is TGTGCCAGCAGTGAACTTAGCGGGGGGTCACGCGCCTACGAGCAGTACTTC. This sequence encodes CASSELSGGSRAYEQYF.

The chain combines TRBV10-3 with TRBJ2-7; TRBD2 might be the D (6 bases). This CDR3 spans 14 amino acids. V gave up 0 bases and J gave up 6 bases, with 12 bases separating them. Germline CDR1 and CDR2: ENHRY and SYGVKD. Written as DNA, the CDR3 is TGTGCCATCAGTGAGTCGATACGGGGAGGCGAGCAGTACTTC. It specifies CAISESIRGGEQYF.

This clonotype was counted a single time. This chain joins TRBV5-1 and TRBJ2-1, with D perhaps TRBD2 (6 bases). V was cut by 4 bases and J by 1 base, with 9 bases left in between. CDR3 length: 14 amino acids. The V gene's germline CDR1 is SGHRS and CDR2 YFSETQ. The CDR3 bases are TGCGCCAGCAGCGTAGCGGTATCCTACAATGAGCAGTTCTTC. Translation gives CASSVAVSYNEQFF.